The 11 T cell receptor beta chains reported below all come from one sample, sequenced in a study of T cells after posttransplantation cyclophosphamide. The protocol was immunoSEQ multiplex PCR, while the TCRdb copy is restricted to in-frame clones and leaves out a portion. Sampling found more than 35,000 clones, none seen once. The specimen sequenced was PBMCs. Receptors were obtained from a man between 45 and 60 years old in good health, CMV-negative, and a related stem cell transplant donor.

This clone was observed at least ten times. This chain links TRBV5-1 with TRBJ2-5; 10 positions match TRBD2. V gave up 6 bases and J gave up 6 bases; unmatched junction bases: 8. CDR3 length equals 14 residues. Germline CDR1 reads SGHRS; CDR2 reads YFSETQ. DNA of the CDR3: TGCGCCAGCACTAAGCGGGGGGGCACACAGACCCAGTACTTC. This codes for CASTKRGGTQTQYF.

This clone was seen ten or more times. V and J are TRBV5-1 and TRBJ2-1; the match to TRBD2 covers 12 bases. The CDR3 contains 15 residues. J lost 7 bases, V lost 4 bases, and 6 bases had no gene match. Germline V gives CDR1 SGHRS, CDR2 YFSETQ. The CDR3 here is CASSTTSGSGNEQFF. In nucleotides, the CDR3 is TGCGCCAGCAGCACGACTAGCGGGAGTGGGAATGAGCAGTTCTTC.

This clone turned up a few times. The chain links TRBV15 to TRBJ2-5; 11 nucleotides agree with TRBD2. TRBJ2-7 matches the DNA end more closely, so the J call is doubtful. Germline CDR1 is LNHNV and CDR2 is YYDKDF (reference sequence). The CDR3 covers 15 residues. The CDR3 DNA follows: TGTGCCACCAGCGGGGGGACTAGCGGAACCTACGAGCAGTACTTC. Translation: CATSGGTSGTYEQYF.

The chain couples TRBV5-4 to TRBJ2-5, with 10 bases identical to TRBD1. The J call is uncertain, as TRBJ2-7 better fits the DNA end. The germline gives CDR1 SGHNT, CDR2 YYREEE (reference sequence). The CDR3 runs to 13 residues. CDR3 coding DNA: TGTGCCAGCAGTCCAGGACAGGGGGACGAGCAGTACTTC. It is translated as CASSPGQGDEQYF.

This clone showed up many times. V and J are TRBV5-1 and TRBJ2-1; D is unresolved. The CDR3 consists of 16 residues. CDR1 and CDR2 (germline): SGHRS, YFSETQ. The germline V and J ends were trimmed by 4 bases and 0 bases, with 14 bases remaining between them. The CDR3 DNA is TGCGCCAGCAGCAGGATGGCGGCGAGCTCCTACAATGAGCAGTTCTTC. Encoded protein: CASSRMAASSYNEQFF. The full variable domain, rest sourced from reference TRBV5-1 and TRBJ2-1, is KAGVTQTPRYLIKTRGQQVTLSCSPISGHRSVSWYQQTPGQGLQFLFEYFSETQRNKGNFPGRFSGRQFSNSRSEMNVSTLELGDSALYLCASSRMAASSYNEQFFGPGTRLTVL.

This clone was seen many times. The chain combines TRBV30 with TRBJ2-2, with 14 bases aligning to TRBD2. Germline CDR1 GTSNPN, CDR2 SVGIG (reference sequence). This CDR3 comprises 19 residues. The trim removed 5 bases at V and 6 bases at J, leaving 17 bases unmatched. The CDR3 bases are TGTGCCTGGTTTTCTGGGGGGGGGACTAGCGGGAGTTGGCCCGGGGAGCTGTTTTTT. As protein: CAWFSGGGTSGSWPGELFF.

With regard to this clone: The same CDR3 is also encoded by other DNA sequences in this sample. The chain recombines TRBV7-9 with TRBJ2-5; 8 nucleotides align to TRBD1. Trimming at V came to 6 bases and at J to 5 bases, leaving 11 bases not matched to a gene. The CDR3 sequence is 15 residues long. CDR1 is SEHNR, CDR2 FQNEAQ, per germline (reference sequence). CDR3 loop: CASSPWAGGVETQYF. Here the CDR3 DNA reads TGTGCCAGCAGTCCATGGGCAGGGGGCGTGGAGACCCAGTACTTC.

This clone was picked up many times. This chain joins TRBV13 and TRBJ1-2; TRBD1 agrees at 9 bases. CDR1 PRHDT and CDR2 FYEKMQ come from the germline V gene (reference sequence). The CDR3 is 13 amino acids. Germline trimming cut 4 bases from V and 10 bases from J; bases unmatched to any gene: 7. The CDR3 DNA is TGTGCCAGCAGCTCGGGACAGGGTGCTGACTACACCTTC. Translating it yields CASSSGQGADYTF. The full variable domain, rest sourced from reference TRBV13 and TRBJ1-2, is AAGVIQSPRHLIKEKRETATLKCYPIPRHDTVYWYQQGPGQDPQFLISFYEKMQSDKGSIPDRFSAQQFSDYHSELNMSSLELGDSALYFCASSSGQGADYTFGSGTRLTVV.

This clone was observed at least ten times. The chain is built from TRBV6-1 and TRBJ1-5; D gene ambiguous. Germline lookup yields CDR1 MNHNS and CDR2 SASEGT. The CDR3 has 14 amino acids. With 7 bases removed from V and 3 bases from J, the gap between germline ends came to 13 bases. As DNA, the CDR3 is TGTGCCAGCACCCTTCGAGGATTCAATCAGCCCCAGCATTTT. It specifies CASTLRGFNQPQHF.

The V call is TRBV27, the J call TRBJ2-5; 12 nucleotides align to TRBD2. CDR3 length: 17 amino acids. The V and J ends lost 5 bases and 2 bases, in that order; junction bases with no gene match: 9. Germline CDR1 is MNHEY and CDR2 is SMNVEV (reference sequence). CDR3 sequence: CASSPSPGTSGQETQYF. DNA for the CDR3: TGTGCCAGCAGTCCATCCCCAGGGACTAGCGGGCAAGAGACCCAGTACTTC.

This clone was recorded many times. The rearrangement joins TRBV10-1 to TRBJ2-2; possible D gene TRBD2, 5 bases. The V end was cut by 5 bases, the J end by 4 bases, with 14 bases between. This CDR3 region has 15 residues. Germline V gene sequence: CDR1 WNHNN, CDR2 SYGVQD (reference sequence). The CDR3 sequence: CASSSGLSGTGELFF. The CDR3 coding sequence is TGCGCCAGCAGTAGCGGACTTTCGGGCACCGGGGAGCTGTTTTTT.